The rows below give T cell receptor beta chains drawn from one sample of a study of PD-L1 blockade in urothelial cancer. The repertoire was sequenced with immunoSEQ multiplex PCR; TCRdb's copy has only in-frame clones and lacks some. The table has approximately 63,000 clones, approximately 80% seen once; the top ten hold over 1.5%. Sequenced here: PBMCs, sampled around atezolizumab (anti-PD-L1) treatment. The receptors originated from an older man with urothelial cancer. Both conserved end residues are part of each CDR3. Fields, in order: V gene, clone size, D gene, J gene, CDR3 protein, CDR3 DNA. The D gene is left open where the match is weak. Only some rows state a clone size, as once, few, many or a class for expanded clones.

>TRBV11-2|few|TRBD2|TRBJ2-1
CASSLKAGGLENEQFF
TGTGCCAGCAGCTTAAAAGCGGGGGGGCTGGAAAATGAGCAGTTCTTC
>TRBV30|NA|TRBD2|TRBJ2-2
CAWSGTSGRRVTGELFF
TGTGCCTGGAGTGGGACTAGCGGGAGGAGGGTCACCGGGGAGCTGTTTTTT
>TRBV5-1|NA|NA|TRBJ1-2
CASSLVSGMELGGYTF
TGCGCCAGCAGCTTGGTTTCAGGGATGGAGTTAGGGGGCTACACCTTC
>TRBV4-3|NA|TRBD2|TRBJ2-3
CASSPLGLAGGETDTQYF
TGCGCCAGCAGCCCTCTCGGACTAGCGGGAGGTGAAACAGATACGCAGTATTTT
>TRBV7-3|NA|NA|TRBJ1-1
CASSFSMNTEAFF
TGTGCCAGCAGCTTTTCAATGAACACTGAAGCTTTCTTT
>TRBV4-3|once|TRBD1|TRBJ1-2
CASSPGTVGGYTF
TGCGCCAGCAGCCCCGGGACAGTTGGCGGCTACACCTTC
>TRBV7-8|few|NA|TRBJ1-1
CASSPRGYDTEAFF
TGTGCCAGCAGCCCTCGGGGGTACGACACTGAAGCTTTCTTT
>TRBV7-3|NA|NA|TRBJ2-2
CASSLNGHLETELFF
TGTGCCAGCAGCTTAAATGGACACCTTGAGACGGAGCTGTTTTTT
>TRBV28|NA|TRBD1|TRBJ1-2
CASSPGQGGYGYTF
TGTGCCAGCAGTCCCGGACAGGGAGGCTATGGCTACACCTTC
>TRBV6-5|NA|TRBD1|TRBJ1-1
CASSYPGSGTGGRAFF
TGTGCCAGCAGTTACCCGGGATCCGGGACAGGGGGCCGAGCTTTCTTT
>TRBV5-1|NA|TRBD1|TRBJ1-1
CASSVQGARNTEAFF
TGCGCCAGCAGCGTACAGGGGGCGCGGAACACTGAAGCTTTCTTT
>TRBV2|NA|TRBD1|TRBJ1-2
CASSLDRGDPPLDGYTF
TGTGCCAGCAGTCTAGACAGGGGGGATCCCCCTTTGGATGGCTACACCTTC
>TRBV5-1|NA|TRBD1|TRBJ1-4
CASSPGQLATNEKLFF
TGCGCCAGCAGCCCGGGACAGCTTGCAACTAATGAAAAACTGTTTTTT
>TRBV29-1|NA|NA|TRBJ1-1
CSATGGGYTEAFF
TGCAGCGCCACTGGGGGGGGTTACACTGAAGCTTTCTTT
>TRBV18|NA|NA|TRBJ1-1
CASSGRGDTEAFF
TGTGCCAGCTCAGGGAGGGGCGACACTGAAGCTTTCTTT
>TRBV19|few|TRBD1|TRBJ1-1
CASSRTGPPLTEAFF
TGTGCCAGTAGTAGGACAGGGCCTCCCCTCACTGAAGCTTTCTTT
>TRBV15|NA|NA|TRBJ2-7
CATSRDRTLYEQYF
TGTGCCACCAGCAGAGACCGGACACTGTACGAGCAGTACTTC
>TRBV7-2|NA|NA|TRBJ2-1
CASSLVDYYNEQFF
TGTGCCAGCAGCTTAGTTGACTACTACAATGAGCAGTTCTTC
>TRBV11-2|NA|NA|TRBJ2-1
CASSPRHLRSYNEQFF
TGTGCCAGCAGCCCAAGACACCTGCGCTCCTACAATGAGCAGTTCTTC
>TRBV4-3|NA|NA|TRBJ1-1
CASSQERESNTEAFF
TGCGCCAGCAGCCAAGAAAGAGAGTCGAACACTGAAGCTTTCTTT
>TRBV6-1|once|TRBD2|TRBJ2-5
CASSTSGRHETQYF
TGTGCCAGCAGCACTAGCGGGAGACACGAGACCCAGTACTTC
>TRBV11-3|NA|TRBD2|TRBJ2-4
CASSSWTGGGNIQYF
TGTGCCAGCAGCTCTTGGACGGGAGGGGGAAACATTCAGTACTTC
>TRBV5-1|once|NA|TRBJ2-7
CASRTEIGEQYF
TGCGCCAGCAGAACAGAGATCGGCGAGCAGTACTTC
>TRBV4-3|NA|TRBD2|TRBJ2-7
CASSLGLAGTYEQYF
TGCGCCAGCAGCCTTGGACTAGCGGGTACCTACGAGCAGTACTTC
>TRBV2|NA|NA|TRBJ2-5
CASREETGFETQYF
TGTGCCAGCAGGGAAGAGACAGGTTTTGAGACCCAGTACTTC
>TRBV28|NA|TRBD2|TRBJ2-3
CASSSRTSGSLIDTQYF
TGTGCCAGCAGCAGTAGGACTAGCGGGAGTCTGATAGATACGCAGTATTTT
>TRBV2|few|NA|TRBJ2-7
CASSNYEQYF
TGTGCCAGCAGCAACTACGAGCAGTACTTC
>TRBV7-3|NA|NA|TRBJ2-2
CASSLVGTPNTGELFF
TGTGCCAGCAGCTTAGTCGGGACACCTAACACCGGGGAGCTGTTTTTT
>TRBV18|once|NA|TRBJ2-3
CASSTSTTDTQYF
TGTGCCAGCTCAACGAGCACCACAGATACGCAGTATTTT